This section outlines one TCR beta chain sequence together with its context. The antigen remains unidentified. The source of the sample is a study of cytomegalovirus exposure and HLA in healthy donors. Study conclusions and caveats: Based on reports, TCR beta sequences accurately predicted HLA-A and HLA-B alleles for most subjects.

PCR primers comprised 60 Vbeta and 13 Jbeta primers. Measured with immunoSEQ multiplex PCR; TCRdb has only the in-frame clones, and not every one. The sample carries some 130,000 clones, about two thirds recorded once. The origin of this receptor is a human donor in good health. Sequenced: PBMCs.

As DNA, the CDR3 is TGTGCCAGCAGCACCCGAGGTGGTCCCGGGGAGCTGTTTTTT. It is translated as CASSTRGGPGELFF. The rearrangement links TRBV11-1 to TRBJ2-2; D unresolved. The V end lost 5 bases, the J end lost 6 bases, and 13 bases lay between the germline ends. CDR3 length equals 14 residues. Germline CDR1 is SGHAT and CDR2 is FQDESV (reference sequence).